Shown below are 27 T cell receptor beta chains from a single sample sequenced in a study of blood T cells in healthy people across ages. A second PCR of 7 to 11 cycles used a sample-barcoded 5' primer and a J-beta primer mix. From the 5' RACE reads, TCRdb called clonotypes with MiXCR, one entry per CDR3 protein. This table holds 850,000 to 1,300,000 distinct CDR3 sequences, 35% to 55% found once. Sequencing was performed on blood. These receptor sequences come from a woman aged 60-75 years in good health.

This rearrangement joins TRBV6-1 to TRBJ1-5, with 9 bases aligning to TRBD1. Germline V gene data show CDR1 as MNHNS and CDR2 as SASEGT. J was trimmed by 6 bases and V by 4 bases; bases with no gene match: 7. The CDR3 totals 15 residues. The CDR3 DNA follows: TGTGCCAGCAGTGGGACAGGGGCCCGCTTTCAGCCCCAGCATTTT. It specifies CASSGTGARFQPQHF.

As for this clonotype: A much larger clone differs from this one at a single base, so this may be a read error. CDR3 sequence (DNA): TGTGCCAGCAGCCCCCCCGGGACTACCTACAAGGAGCAGTTCTTC. Protein sequence: CASSPPGTTYKEQFF. The chain employs TRBV11-2 and TRBJ2-1; 7 bases fit TRBD2. This CDR3 has 15 residues. CDR1 SGHAT and CDR2 FQNNGV come from the germline V gene.

V and J are TRBV20-1 and TRBJ2-1, with D maybe TRBD1 (6 bases). Germline V CDR1 and CDR2: DFQATT, SNEGSKA (reference sequence). V was shortened by 0 bases and J by 13 bases, with 22 bases between the two germline ends. This CDR3 has 15 residues. This CDR3 reads CSARDSRDTRETQFF. CDR3 sequence (DNA): TGCAGTGCTAGAGATTCCCGGGACACGAGGGAGACCCAGTTCTTC.

The chain joins TRBV5-1 to TRBJ2-2; no definite D call. V lost 0 bases and J 0 bases, leaving 6 bases between the germline ends. The CDR3 covers 15 residues. Looked up from germline, CDR1 is SGHRS and CDR2 is YFSETQ. CDR3: CASSLVDSNTGELFF. In DNA, the CDR3 is TGCGCCAGCAGCTTGGTCGACTCGAACACCGGGGAGCTGTTTTTT.

This chain uses TRBV28 with TRBJ2-1; D is unclear. V lost 5 bases and J 9 bases, leaving 17 bases between the germline ends. The CDR3 sequence is 14 residues long. Germline CDR1 and CDR2: MDHEN and SYDVKM. In DNA form, the CDR3 reads TGTGCCAGCAGTCTAAATCAGCTCCTAGGTGAGCAGTTCTTC. Residues: CASSLNQLLGEQFF.

Regarding this clonotype: A read error is possible here, since a much larger clone lies one base away. The rearrangement links TRBV6-5 to TRBJ1-5; D uncertain. Germline-derived CDR1 and CDR2 are MNHEY and SVGAGI. Between the trimmed V and J ends, which lost 2 bases and 1 base, there was a span of 6 bases. The CDR3 runs to 14 residues. CDR3 nucleotides: TGTGCCAGCAGTTACAGCGAGAGCAATCAGCCCCAGCATTTT. Translated: CASSYSESNQPQHF.

Here the CDR3 reads CASSLDPGGSGEQYF. The DNA for the CDR3 is TGTGCCAGCAGCTTAGATCCAGGGGGGTCGGGGGAGCAGTACTTC. V and J are TRBV7-2 and TRBJ2-7; tentatively, D is TRBD1 (7 bases). The CDR3 consists of 15 residues. CDR1 SGHTA and CDR2 FQGNSA come from the germline V gene. Trimming cost V 1 base and J 7 bases, with 17 bases left between them.

This clonotype was seen a handful of times. This chain joins TRBV5-1 and TRBJ2-1, with 13 bases lining up with TRBD2. The CDR3 has 15 amino acids. V lost 5 bases, J lost 7 bases, and 6 bases stayed unmatched. Germline V gene data show CDR1 as SGHRS and CDR2 as YFSETQ. The CDR3 bases are TGCGCCAGCAGAGGACTAGCGGGAGTGGGTAATGAGCAGTTCTTC. It codes for CASRGLAGVGNEQFF.

V is TRBV7-3 and J is TRBJ2-7; 9 bases agree with TRBD1. Germline values: CDR1 SGHTA, CDR2 FQGTGA. J lost 3 bases, V lost 4 bases, and 7 bases had no gene match. This CDR3 comprises 15 residues. The CDR3 coding sequence is TGTGCCAGCAGCTGGTCCGAGACAGGGGGCTACGAGCAGTACTTC. As protein: CASSWSETGGYEQYF. The variable domain in full, with the rest retrieved from reference TRBV7-3 and TRBJ2-7, is GAGVSQTPSNKVTEKGKYVELRCDPISGHTALYWYRQSLGQGPEFLIYFQGTGAADDSGLPNDRFFAVRPEGSVSTLKIQRTERGDSAVYLCASSWSETGGYEQYFGPGTRLTVT.

This clonotype was counted at least ten times. This sequence joins TRBV29-1 and TRBJ2-3; 7 bases are a match to TRBD1. V lost 5 bases and J lost 2; bases outside the gene matches: 10. CDR3 length equals 15 residues. Germline V gives CDR1 SQVTM, CDR2 ANQGSEA. The CDR3 protein is CSVPKGAGLTDTQYF. As DNA, the CDR3 is TGCAGCGTTCCCAAGGGGGCCGGACTCACAGATACGCAGTATTTT.

Remarks on this clonotype: Germline is not matched at one junction end, which may reflect a read error. The V and J genes are TRBV12-3 or TRBV12-4 and TRBJ2-3; tentatively, D is TRBD2 (6 bases). The CDR3 has 17 residues. The CDR3 DNA follows: TGTGCCAACAGTTTCTCCCTTGGAGGGACTTCCACAGATACGCAGTATTTT. As protein: CANSFSLGGTSTDTQYF.

This clonotype was detected only a few times. The rearrangement uses TRBV2 and TRBJ1-4; 8 bases map to TRBD1. The CDR3 extends over 16 amino acids. After removal of 6 bases from V and 7 bases from J, the junction contained 13 bases not matched to a gene. Germline V lookup: CDR1 SNHLY, CDR2 FYNNEI. The CDR3 DNA follows: TGTGCCAGCAGCCGAATCCCGACAGGGGATGGTGAAAAACTGTTTTTT. This codes for CASSRIPTGDGEKLFF.

The chain employs TRBV7-9 and TRBJ2-1; the match to TRBD2 covers 9 bases. Per the germline V gene, CDR1 is SEHNR and CDR2 is FQNEAQ (reference sequence). The V and J ends lost 3 bases and 1 base, in that order; junction bases with no gene match: 4. This CDR3 contains 16 residues. The CDR3 nucleotides read TGTGCCAGCAGCTTCTTCGCGGGAGGGTCCTACAATGAGCAGTTCTTC. It encodes CASSFFAGGSYNEQFF.

This clonotype was detected a few times. The J gene is TRBJ1-2, the V gene TRBV6-2 or TRBV6-3; D is unclear. The CDR3 runs 11 residues. Germline CDR1 MNHEY, CDR2 SVGEGT. Trimming left V 4 bases short and J 10 bases short, with 10 bases between. CDR3 sequence: CASSWGVDYTF. The CDR3 DNA sequence: TGTGCCAGCAGTTGGGGTGTGGACTACACCTTC.

This rearrangement joins TRBV3-1 to TRBJ2-1, with 9 bases lining up with TRBD2. This CDR3 contains 18 residues. Germline values: CDR1 LGHDT, CDR2 YNNKEL (reference sequence). J lost 5 bases, V lost 0 bases, and 11 bases had no gene match. The CDR3 nucleotides read TGTGCCAGCAGCCAAGAATTACGCGGGAGGGCCCGGAACAATGAGCAGTTCTTC. This codes for CASSQELRGRARNNEQFF.

About this clonotype itself: This CDR3 is missing its conserved last phenylalanine or tryptophan, likely due to a read error. The chain is built from TRBV12-3 or TRBV12-4 and TRBJ2-3; D gene ambiguous. CDR3 size: 15 residues. V lost 9 bases to trimming and J lost 4 bases, with 20 bases between them. Here the CDR3 reads CARSKEYGMADTQYS. CDR3 in DNA: TGTGCCAGGTCCAAGGAATACGGCATGGCAGATACGCAGTATTCT.

Concerning this clonotype itself: The junction shows a germline mismatch at one end, possibly a read error. The gene calls are TRBV29-1 and TRBJ2-1, with TRBD2 matching over 12 bases. The CDR3 has 13 residues. Per the germline V gene, CDR1 is SQVTM and CDR2 is ANQGSEA. The CDR3 region has the DNA TGCAGCCTGGGACTAGCGGGTTACAATGGGCAGTTCTTC. Amino acids: CSLGLAGYNGQFF.

This clonotype was observed a handful of times. This chain links TRBV20-1 with TRBJ1-4; TRBD1 is a possible D gene (6 bases). Trimming shortened V by 5 bases and J by 8 bases, and 15 bases separated the two germline ends. This CDR3 is 13 amino acids long. Germline V gene data show CDR1 as DFQATT and CDR2 as SNEGSKA (reference sequence). The CDR3 DNA is TGCAGTGCTCCAGGGGCGCTTAGGGAAAAACTGTTTTTT. This encodes CSAPGALREKLFF.

In regard to this clonotype: A much more abundant neighbour one base away suggests this may be a read error. This chain links TRBV7-8 with TRBJ2-7, with TRBD1 identical over 10 bases. Per the germline V gene, CDR1 is SGHVS and CDR2 is FQNEAQ. This CDR3 has 14 amino acids. The CDR3 DNA reads TGTGCCGGCAGCTTAGCGAGGACAGGGGGCGAGCAGTACTTC. It codes for CAGSLARTGGEQYF.

A few counts support this clonotype. The chain links TRBV29-1 to TRBJ2-1, with 9 bases aligning to TRBD2. This CDR3 contains 15 residues. V trimming: 3 bases; J trimming: 8 bases; junction bases outside the gene matches: 11. Germline values: CDR1 SQVTM, CDR2 ANQGSEA. CDR3 sequence: CSVDGREGRSDEQFF. CDR3 nucleotide sequence: TGCAGCGTTGACGGGCGGGAGGGCCGATCGGATGAGCAGTTCTTC.

V gene TRBV20-1 combines with J gene TRBJ2-5; 9 bases line up with TRBD2. CDR3 length equals 15 residues. V was clipped by 6 bases and J by 2 bases; unmatched bases: 10. Germline CDR1 is DFQATT and CDR2 is SNEGSKA (reference sequence). CDR3 sequence: CSAGPLAGIQETQYF. The CDR3 bases are TGCAGTGCCGGCCCCCTAGCGGGGATTCAAGAGACCCAGTACTTC.

The J gene is TRBJ2-7, the V gene TRBV5-1; 7 bases are shared with TRBD2. The end of the DNA aligns better with TRBJ2-5, so the J call may be wrong. CDR3 length equals 14 residues. Germline V gene sequence: CDR1 SGHRS, CDR2 YFSETQ. The CDR3 protein is CASSSGAGQETQYF. The CDR3 DNA follows: TGCGCCAGTTCTAGCGGAGCAGGGCAAGAGACCCAGTACTTC.

V is TRBV7-9 and J is TRBJ2-6, with 10 positions matching TRBD2. CDR1 and CDR2 (germline): SEHNR, FQNEAQ (reference sequence). The CDR3 is 16 amino acids. Trimming at V came to 4 bases and at J to 9 bases, leaving 9 bases not matched to a gene. Written as DNA, the CDR3 is TGTGCCAGCAGCTCAGCGTTAGCGGGAGGCGGCAACGTCCTGACTTTC. Its protein is CASSSALAGGGNVLTF.

This clonotype turned up a few times. This sequence joins TRBV27 and TRBJ2-7, with D tentatively TRBD2 (6 bases). V dropped 6 bases and J dropped 2 bases, with 26 bases sitting between them. There are 18 residues in the CDR3. In germline, CDR1 is MNHEY, CDR2 SMNVEV (reference sequence). CDR3 residues: CASSKRQPLAGRAYEQYF. In DNA, the CDR3 is TGTGCCAGCAGCAAGAGACAGCCTCTGGCGGGAAGGGCCTACGAGCAGTACTTC.

The chain uses TRBV5-1 and TRBJ1-4; TRBD1 aligns across 7 bases. Losses at the gene ends were 3 bases for V and 8 bases for J; bases not matched to a gene: 4. The CDR3 runs to 13 residues. The germline V gene has CDR1 SGHRS and CDR2 YFSETQ. The chain's CDR3 is CASSWDSREKLFF. The CDR3 bases are TGCGCCAGCAGCTGGGACAGCCGGGAAAAACTGTTTTTT.

Here the CDR3 reads CASSRRVSAEAFF. CDR3 nucleotides: TGCGCCAGCAGCCGGAGGGTATCGGCTGAAGCTTTCTTT. This sequence joins TRBV4-1 and TRBJ1-1; no clear D gene. The length of the CDR3 is 13 residues. CDR1 is MGHRA, CDR2 YSYEKL, per germline. V lost 4 bases and J lost 6, with 12 bases in between.

The chain uses TRBV15 and TRBJ2-1, with 8 bases fitting TRBD2. Germline CDR1 reads LNHNV; CDR2 reads YYDKDF (reference sequence). V shed 0 bases, J shed 4 bases, and the junction held 5 bases outside the gene matches. This CDR3 contains 16 residues. The CDR3 DNA follows: TGTGCCACCAGCAGAGACGCGGGAGGCGCTTACAATGAGCAGTTCTTC. Protein product: CATSRDAGGAYNEQFF.